This T cell receptor (beta chain) emerged from a study of cytomegalovirus exposure and HLA in healthy donors. The wider study: According to later analysis, the same platform produced the approximately 120 validation and approximately 700 first-cohort repertoires. Findings of the study overall: In vitro confirmation showed three CMV-associated chains to be CMV antigen specific. The TCR clusters that emerged in the first cohort tended, a later analysis found, to co-occur in the 120 or so validation repertoires.

Concerning this clone: Its target is not known.

Germline V gene data show CDR1 as ENHRY and CDR2 as SYGVKD. This CDR3 is built from 15 residues. TCRdb's copy holds only in-frame clones and misses some; the assay was immunoSEQ multiplex PCR. Among more than 150,000 clones listed, around 81% were seen once. This sequence originates from a woman aged 18-29 years in good health and CMV-seropositive. What was sequenced was PBMCs. This rearrangement joins TRBV10-3 to TRBJ1-2; possibly TRBD1 for D (6 bases). The CDR3 protein is CAGRQDLNPNYGYTF. CDR3 in DNA: TGTGCGGGGCGACAGGATCTGAACCCTAACTATGGCTACACCTTC.